The T cell receptor (beta chain) under discussion was sequenced for a study of T cell responses to AZD1222 COVID-19 vaccine. General observations from the study: Reportedly, close to half of spike-specific TCRs are directed against unmutated variant regions. White British ancestry dominated among donors, who included more females, and clonal diversity was possibly underestimated.

A remark on this clone: The antigen is not known.

Clones were read by immunoSEQ multiplex PCR, and TCRdb kept only the in-frame ones, dropping some. The data contain 86,000 or so clones, more than 70% of them singletons. Looked up from germline, CDR1 is SEHNR and CDR2 is FQNEAQ (reference sequence). CDR3 length equals 13 residues. Deletions cut 3 bases from V and 0 bases from J, with 5 bases between. Second-dose schedules of about 4 or about 12 weeks were combined. The sequences come from peripheral blood, collected 28 days after the second AZD1222 dose. The clonotype was recovered from an adult who received the AZD1222 COVID-19 vaccine. The chain is built from TRBV7-9 and TRBJ1-1, with unresolved D. CDR3 bases: TGTGCCAGCAGCTTTTTCTTGAACACTGAAGCTTTCTTT. Translated: CASSFFLNTEAFF.